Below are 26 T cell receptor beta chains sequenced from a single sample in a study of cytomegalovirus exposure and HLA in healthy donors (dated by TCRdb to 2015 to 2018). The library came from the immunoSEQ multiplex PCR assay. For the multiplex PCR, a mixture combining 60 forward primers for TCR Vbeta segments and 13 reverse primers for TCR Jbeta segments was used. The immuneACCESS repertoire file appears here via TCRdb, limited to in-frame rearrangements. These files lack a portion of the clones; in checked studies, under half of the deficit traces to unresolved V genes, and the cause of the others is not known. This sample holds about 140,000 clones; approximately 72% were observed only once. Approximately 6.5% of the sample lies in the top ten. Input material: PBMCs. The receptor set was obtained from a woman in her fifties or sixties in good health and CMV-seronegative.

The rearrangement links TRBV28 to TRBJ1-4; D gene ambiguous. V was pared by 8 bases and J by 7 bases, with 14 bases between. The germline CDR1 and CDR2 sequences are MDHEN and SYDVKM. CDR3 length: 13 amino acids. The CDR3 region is CASYDLQREKLFF. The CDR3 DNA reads TGTGCCAGCTATGACCTTCAGCGTGAAAAACTGTTTTTT.

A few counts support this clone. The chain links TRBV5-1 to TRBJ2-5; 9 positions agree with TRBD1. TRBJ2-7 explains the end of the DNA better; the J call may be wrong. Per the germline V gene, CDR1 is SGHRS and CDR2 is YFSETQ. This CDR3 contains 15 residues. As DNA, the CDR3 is TGCGCCAGCAGCTTGGATACAGGGGGCTTATACGAGCAGTACTTC. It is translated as CASSLDTGGLYEQYF.

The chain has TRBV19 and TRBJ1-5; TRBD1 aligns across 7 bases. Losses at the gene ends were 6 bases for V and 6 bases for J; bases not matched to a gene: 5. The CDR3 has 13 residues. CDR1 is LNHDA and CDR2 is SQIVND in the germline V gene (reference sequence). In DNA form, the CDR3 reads TGTGCCAGTAGCCAGGGGGTGGGTCAGCCCCAGCATTTT. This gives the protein CASSQGVGQPQHF.

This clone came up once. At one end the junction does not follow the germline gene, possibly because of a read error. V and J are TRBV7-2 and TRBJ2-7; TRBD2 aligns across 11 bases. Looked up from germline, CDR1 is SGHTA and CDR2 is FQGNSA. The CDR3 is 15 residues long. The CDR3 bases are TGTGCCAGCAGCTCCCGACTAGCGGGAATAAAAGGGTCGAACTTC. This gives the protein CASSSRLAGIKGSNF.

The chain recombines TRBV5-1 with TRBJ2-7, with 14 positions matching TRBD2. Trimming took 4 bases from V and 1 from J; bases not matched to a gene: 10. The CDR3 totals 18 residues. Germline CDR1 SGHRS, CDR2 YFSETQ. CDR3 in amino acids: CASSRRTSGGLGSYEQYF. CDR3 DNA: TGCGCCAGCAGCCGAAGGACTAGCGGGGGGCTAGGATCCTACGAGCAGTACTTC.

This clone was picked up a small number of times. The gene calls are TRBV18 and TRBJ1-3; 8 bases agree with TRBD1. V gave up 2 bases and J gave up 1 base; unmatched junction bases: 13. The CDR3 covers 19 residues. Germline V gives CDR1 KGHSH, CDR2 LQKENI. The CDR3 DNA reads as TGTGCCAGCTCACCAAACTTAAGACAGGGGCATTTTTCTGGAAACACCATATATTTT. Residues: CASSPNLRQGHFSGNTIYF.

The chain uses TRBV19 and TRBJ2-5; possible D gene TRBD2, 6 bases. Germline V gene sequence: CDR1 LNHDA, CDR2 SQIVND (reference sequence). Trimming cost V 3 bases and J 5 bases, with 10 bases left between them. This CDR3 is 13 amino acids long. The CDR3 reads CASSMIGGETQYF. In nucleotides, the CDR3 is TGTGCCAGTAGTATGATCGGAGGGGAGACCCAGTACTTC.

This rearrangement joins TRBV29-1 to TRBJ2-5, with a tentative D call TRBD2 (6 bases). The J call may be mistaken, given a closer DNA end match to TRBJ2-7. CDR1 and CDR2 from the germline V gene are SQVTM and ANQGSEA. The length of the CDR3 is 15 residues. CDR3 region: CSVAGGLVYSYEQYF. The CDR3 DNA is TGCAGCGTCGCCGGGGGTCTAGTGTACTCCTACGAGCAGTACTTC.

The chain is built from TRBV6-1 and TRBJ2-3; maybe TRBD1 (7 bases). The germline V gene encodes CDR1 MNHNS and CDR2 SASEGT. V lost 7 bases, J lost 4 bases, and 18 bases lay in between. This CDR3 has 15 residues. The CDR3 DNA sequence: TGTGCCAGCACCGACGGAGGGGGCCGGGCAGATACGCAGTATTTT. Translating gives CASTDGGGRADTQYF.

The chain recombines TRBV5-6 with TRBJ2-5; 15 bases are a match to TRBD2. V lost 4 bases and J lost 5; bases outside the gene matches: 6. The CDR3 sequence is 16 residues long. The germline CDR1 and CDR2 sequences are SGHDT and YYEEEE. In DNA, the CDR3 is TGTGCCAGCAGCCGGACTAGCGGGGGGGGAGGGGAGACCCAGTACTTC. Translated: CASSRTSGGGGETQYF.

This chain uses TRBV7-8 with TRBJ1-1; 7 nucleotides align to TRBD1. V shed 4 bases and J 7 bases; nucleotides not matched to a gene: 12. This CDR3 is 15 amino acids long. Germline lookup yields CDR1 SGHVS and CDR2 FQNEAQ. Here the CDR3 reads CASSSRDSGRVEAFF. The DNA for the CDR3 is TGTGCCAGCAGCTCCCGGGACAGCGGTCGGGTTGAAGCTTTCTTT.

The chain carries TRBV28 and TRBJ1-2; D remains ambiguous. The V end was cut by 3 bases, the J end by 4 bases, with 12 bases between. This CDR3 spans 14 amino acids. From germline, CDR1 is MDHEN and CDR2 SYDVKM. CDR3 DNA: TGTGCCAGCAGTTTGGGAGGGCAGGTCTATGGCTACACCTTC. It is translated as CASSLGGQVYGYTF.

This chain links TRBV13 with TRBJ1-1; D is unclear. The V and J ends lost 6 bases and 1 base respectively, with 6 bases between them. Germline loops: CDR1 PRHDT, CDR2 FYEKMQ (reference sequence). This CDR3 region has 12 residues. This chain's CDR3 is CASSSRNTEAFF. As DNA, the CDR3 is TGTGCCAGCAGTTCCCGGAACACTGAAGCTTTCTTT.

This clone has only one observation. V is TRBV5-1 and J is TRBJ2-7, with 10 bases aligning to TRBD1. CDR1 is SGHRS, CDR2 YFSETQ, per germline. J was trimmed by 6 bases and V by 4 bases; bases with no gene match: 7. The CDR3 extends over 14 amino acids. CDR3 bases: TGCGCCAGCAGCCGATACCGGGACAGGGGCGAGCAGTACTTC. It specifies CASSRYRDRGEQYF. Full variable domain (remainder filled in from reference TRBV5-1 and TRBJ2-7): KAGVTQTPRYLIKTRGQQVTLSCSPISGHRSVSWYQQTPGQGLQFLFEYFSETQRNKGNFPGRFSGRQFSNSRSEMNVSTLELGDSALYLCASSRYRDRGEQYFGPGTRLTVT.

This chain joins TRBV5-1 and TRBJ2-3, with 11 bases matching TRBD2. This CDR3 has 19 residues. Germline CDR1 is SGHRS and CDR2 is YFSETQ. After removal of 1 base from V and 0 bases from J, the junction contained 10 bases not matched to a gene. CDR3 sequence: CASSLQVSGGARSTDTQYF. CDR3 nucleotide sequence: TGCGCCAGCAGCTTGCAGGTTAGCGGGGGGGCCCGGAGCACAGATACGCAGTATTTT.

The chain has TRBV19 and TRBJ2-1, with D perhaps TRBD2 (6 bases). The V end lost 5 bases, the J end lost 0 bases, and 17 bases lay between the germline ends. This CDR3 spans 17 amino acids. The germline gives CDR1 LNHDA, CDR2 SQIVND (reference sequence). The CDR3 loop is CASSGQTPSASYNEQFF. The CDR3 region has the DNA TGTGCCAGTAGTGGCCAAACCCCTAGCGCCTCCTACAATGAGCAGTTCTTC.

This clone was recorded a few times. CDR3 coding DNA: TGTGCCAGTAGTATGAGGGGACTAGACACAGATACGCAGTATTTT. This sequence encodes CASSMRGLDTDTQYF. The chain is built from TRBV19 and TRBJ2-3; 8 bases match TRBD2. The CDR3 totals 15 residues. Germline loops: CDR1 LNHDA, CDR2 SQIVND (reference sequence). Germline trimming cut 3 bases from V and 2 bases from J; bases unmatched to any gene: 4.

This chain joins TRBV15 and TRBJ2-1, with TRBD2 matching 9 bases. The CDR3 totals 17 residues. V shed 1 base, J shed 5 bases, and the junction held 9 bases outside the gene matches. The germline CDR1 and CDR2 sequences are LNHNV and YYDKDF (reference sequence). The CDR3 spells CATSRVRTSAIDNEQFF. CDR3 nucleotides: TGTGCCACCAGCAGAGTTCGGACTAGCGCGATCGACAATGAGCAGTTCTTC.

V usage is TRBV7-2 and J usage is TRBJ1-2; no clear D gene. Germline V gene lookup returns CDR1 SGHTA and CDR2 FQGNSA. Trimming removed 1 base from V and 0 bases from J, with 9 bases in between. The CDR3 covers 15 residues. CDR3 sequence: CASSLGWGANYGYTF. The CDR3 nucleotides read TGTGCCAGCAGCTTAGGGTGGGGAGCTAACTATGGCTACACCTTC.

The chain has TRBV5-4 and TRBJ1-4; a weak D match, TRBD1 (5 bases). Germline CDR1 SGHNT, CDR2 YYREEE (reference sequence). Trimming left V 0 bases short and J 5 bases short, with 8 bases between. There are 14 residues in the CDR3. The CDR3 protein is CASSLGSGNEKLFF. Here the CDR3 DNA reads TGTGCCAGCAGCTTGGGATCAGGGAATGAAAAACTGTTTTTT.

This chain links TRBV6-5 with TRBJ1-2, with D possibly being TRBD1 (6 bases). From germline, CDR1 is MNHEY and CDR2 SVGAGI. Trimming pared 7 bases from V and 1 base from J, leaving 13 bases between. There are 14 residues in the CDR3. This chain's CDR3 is CASTPGQFNYGYTF. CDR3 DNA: TGTGCCAGCACCCCGGGACAATTTAACTATGGCTACACCTTC.

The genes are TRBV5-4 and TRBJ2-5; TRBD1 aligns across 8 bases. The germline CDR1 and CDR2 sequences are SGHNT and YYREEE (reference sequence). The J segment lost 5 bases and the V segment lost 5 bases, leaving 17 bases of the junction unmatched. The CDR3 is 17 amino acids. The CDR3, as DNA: TGTGCCAGCAGTTCACCTGGACAGGGTGTTTCTAGGGAGACCCAGTACTTC. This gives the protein CASSSPGQGVSRETQYF.

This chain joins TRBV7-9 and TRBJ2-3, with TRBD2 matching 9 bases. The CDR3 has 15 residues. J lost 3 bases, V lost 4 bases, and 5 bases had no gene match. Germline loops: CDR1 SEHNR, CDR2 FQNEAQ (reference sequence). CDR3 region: CASSYHSGSTDTQYF. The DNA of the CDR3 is TGTGCCAGCAGCTACCATAGCGGGAGTACAGATACGCAGTATTTT. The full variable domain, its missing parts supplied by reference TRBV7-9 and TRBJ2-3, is DTGVSQNPRHKITKRGQNVTFRCDPISEHNRLYWYRQTLGQGPEFLTYFQNEAQLEKSRLLSDRFSAERPKGSFSTLEIQRTEQGDSAMYLCASSYHSGSTDTQYFGPGTRLTVL.

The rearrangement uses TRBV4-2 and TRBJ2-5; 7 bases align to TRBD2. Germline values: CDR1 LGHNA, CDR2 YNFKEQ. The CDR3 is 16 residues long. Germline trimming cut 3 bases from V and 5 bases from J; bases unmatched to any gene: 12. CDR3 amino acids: CASSQADLADGETQYF. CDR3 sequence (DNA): TGTGCCAGCAGCCAGGCCGACCTAGCGGACGGGGAGACCCAGTACTTC.

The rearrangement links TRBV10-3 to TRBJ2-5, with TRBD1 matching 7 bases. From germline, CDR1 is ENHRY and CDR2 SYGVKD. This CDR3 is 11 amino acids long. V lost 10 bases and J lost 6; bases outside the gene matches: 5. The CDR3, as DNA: TGTGCCAGCAGGGGACAGCAGACCCAGTACTTC. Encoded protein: CASRGQQTQYF.

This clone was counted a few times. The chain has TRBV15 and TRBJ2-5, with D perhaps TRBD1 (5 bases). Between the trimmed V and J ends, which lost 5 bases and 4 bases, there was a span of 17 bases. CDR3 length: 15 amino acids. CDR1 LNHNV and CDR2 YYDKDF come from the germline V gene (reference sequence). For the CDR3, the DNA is TGTGCCACCAGCTTATTCCAGGGCTTGGGAGAGACCCAGTACTTC. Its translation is CATSLFQGLGETQYF.